The table lists the clone carrying this T cell receptor (beta chain) with many counts. Its antigen is as yet unknown. This CDR3 region has 17 residues. Germline assignment: CDR1 SGHNT and CDR2 YYREEE (reference sequence). V was pared by 3 bases and J by 6 bases, with 10 bases of the junction left unmatched. The sample originates from a study of early T cells in non-severe SARS-CoV-2 infection. Background on the study: Unsorted whole blood bulk RNA was sequenced, with unpaired chains.

Unique molecular identifiers (one per individual cDNA molecule) were attached. Each CDR3 protein is one row after TCRdb ran MiXCR on the 5' RACE reads. The data hold 70,000 or so distinct CDR3 sequences, with about 12% observed a single time. General study findings and limits: Anti-spike CD8 specificities were favored by VDJdb matching, whose results missed private and CD4 specificities.

The specimen sequenced was whole blood. The chain employs TRBV5-4 and TRBJ2-1, with TRBD1 matching over 12 bases. The TCR was taken from an adult who was a healthcare worker with PCR-confirmed SARS-CoV-2 infection or an uninfected control (not recorded which). In DNA, the CDR3 is TGTGCCAGCAGCTCGCCACCGGGACAGGGGGCGGGCAATGAGCAGTTCTTC. As protein: CASSSPPGQGAGNEQFF.